A single TCR beta chain is shown here with its context. Its recognized antigen is unknown. This specimen comes from a study of monozygotic twins with inflammatory bowel disease (dated by TCRdb to 2018 to 2020). With respect to the entire study: The full study comprised around 28 monozygotic twin pairs: nine German pairs (four IBD-concordant, five IBD-discordant) and 19 IBD-discordant Danish pairs. Each individual had, on average, about 151 000 unique TCRalpha sequences and 181 000 unique TCRbeta sequences available for analysis. The search for disease-associated traits relied mainly on comparing IBD patients with their genetically identical healthy co-twins within discordant pairs. Overall results and qualifications from the work: Compared with healthy twins, IBD patients had fewer clonotypes in common with other individuals, a difference most pronounced in patients showing signs of disease activity. Repertoire similarity did not differ between concordant and discordant twins, which could be due to limited statistical power. Background noise and inter-individual variability may have been introduced into the repertoires by the differing immunosuppressive treatments among patients. TCRbeta repertoire diversity, by inverse Simpson index, was decreased in IBD patients compared with their healthy co-twins. No single strong signal or clonotype linked to IBD turned up in the results, so the idea that one exists was not supported. Distinction between different T cell subtypes could not be achieved in the analysis.

From each donor, an approximately 2.4 ml peripheral blood sample was collected into PAXgene tubes and kept at -80 degrees C. Without any T cell sorting, total RNA was extracted from whole blood using the PAXgene blood miRNA kit on an automated QIAcube. Peripheral blood from monozygotic twin pairs who were concordant or discordant for inflammatory bowel disease underwent deep TCRalpha and TCRbeta repertoire profiling using unique molecular barcoding. Smoking habits were recorded for all twin pairs, and individuals were classified as current, former or never smokers. The germline V gene provides CDR1 ENHRY and CDR2 SYGVKD. Measured from the cysteine to the phenylalanine, the CDR3 is 14 residues long. No DNA accompanies this entry. Library preparation was by 5' RACE. Preparation of each TCR library used approximately 4,000 ng of total RNA. For each sample, cDNA was synthesized in eight separate reactions using SMARTScribe reverse transcriptase. During cDNA synthesis, template switching introduced unique molecular identifiers that contained a 6-nucleotide sample barcode. TCRalpha and TCRbeta cDNA was amplified by two nested PCRs of about 15 and 9 cycles, with bead purification after each PCR. Before amplification, cDNA was treated with uracil DNA-glycosylase and purified using the QIAquick PCR purification kit. The second PCR added Illumina TruSeq-compatible adapters along with sample-specific barcodes. TapeStation and Qubit were used to check library quality and concentration, and roughly 5.5 ng of each library was pooled. Pooled libraries were sequenced on an Illumina HiSeq2500 single-index Rapid Run with 2 x 100 bp reads and custom sequencing primers. As for how the authors treated the data: PCR and sequencing errors were corrected by UMI-based consensus assembly using MiGEC version 1.2.6. MiXCR version 2.1.1 was used to carry out V(D)J alignment, clonotype assembly and CDR3 extraction. To normalise gene usage, clonotype sharing and MAIT/NKT TCR abundance, the top 1000, 10 000 and 20 000 clonotypes in each sample were analysed. Diversity was computed as the inverse Simpson index with the vegan R package after downsampling to 27 000 UMIs. Paired Mann-Whitney U tests on discordant twin pairs were used, with Benjamini-Hochberg multiple-testing correction. After the reads were reprocessed by TCRdb, one entry was made per CDR3 protein sequence, with no DNA. These V and J calls are TCRdb output, not the study's own analysis. This sample's records show 350,000 to 500,000 distinct CDR3 sequences. The top ten constitute around 2.4% of the sample.

This TCR came from a human donor with ulcerative colitis or Crohn's disease, or a healthy co-twin of an affected twin (not recorded which). The sample taken for sequencing was blood. The V and J genes are TRBV10-3 and TRBJ2-1. Here the CDR3 is given as CAISEEDKGDEQFF.